This passage covers 25 T cell receptor beta chains from one sample sequenced in a study of T cell responses to AZD1222 COVID-19 vaccine (dated by TCRdb to about 2021). Library generation was performed with the immunoSEQ multiplex PCR assay. Sourced from immuneACCESS, this table was stored by TCRdb with only in-frame sequences that have V and J called. A share of the clones is absent; for the studies checked, an unresolved V gene accounts for under half, and the remainder has no known explanation. The sample table records under 150,000 clones; 75% to 95% of these occur just once. Of the sample, just over 7% falls within the top ten clones. This specimen's time point label, per the study, means: baseline before first vaccination. This specimen consisted of peripheral blood, obtained on day 0 of AZD1222 vaccination. These receptors all stem from an adult in good health.

The V gene is TRBV6-5, the J gene TRBJ2-7; 11 positions agree with TRBD1. Germline CDR1 is MNHEY and CDR2 is SVGAGI. Losses at the gene ends were 2 bases for V and 3 bases for J; bases not matched to a gene: 3. The CDR3 is 15 amino acids. This CDR3 is CASSYPGTGGYEQYF. Written as DNA, the CDR3 is TGTGCCAGCAGTTACCCCGGGACAGGGGGCTACGAGCAGTACTTC.

In DNA, the CDR3 is TGTGCCAGCAGTCGGACTGGGGAGCAGTTCTTC. This sequence encodes CASSRTGEQFF. This rearrangement joins TRBV12-3 or TRBV12-4 to TRBJ2-1; D is possibly TRBD2 (5 bases). V lost 5 bases and J 10 bases, leaving 9 bases between the germline ends. The CDR3 length is 11 residues.

J is TRBJ2-1 and V is TRBV2; 8 bases align to TRBD2. The length of the CDR3 is 15 residues. V lost 2 bases, J lost 2 bases, and 2 bases stayed unmatched. Germline V gives CDR1 SNHLY, CDR2 FYNNEI. CDR3 DNA: TGTGCCAGCAGTGAAATACTAGCGGCCTACAATGAGCAGTTCTTC. Translated: CASSEILAAYNEQFF.

The gene calls are TRBV5-1 and TRBJ2-5; 8 bases are shared with TRBD2. V was pared by 4 bases and J by 4 bases, with 9 bases of the junction left unmatched. The germline CDR1 and CDR2 sequences are SGHRS and YFSETQ. This CDR3 is 15 amino acids long. Written as DNA, the CDR3 is TGCGCCAGCAGCCCTGGAACTAGCGGTCCAGAGACCCAGTACTTC. Translation: CASSPGTSGPETQYF.

Concerning this clone itself: Additional DNA sequences in this sample encode the identical CDR3. The chain carries TRBV2 and TRBJ2-1; 11 bases align to TRBD2. The CDR3 is 15 residues long. J gave up 4 bases and V 6 bases, and 5 bases lay outside the gene matches. Germline CDR1 and CDR2: SNHLY and FYNNEI. The DNA of the CDR3 is TGTGCCAGCAGCGACGGGACTAGCGGATACAATGAGCAGTTCTTC. Translation: CASSDGTSGYNEQFF.

This clone has only a few counts. The chain joins TRBV15 to TRBJ2-7; 7 bases line up with TRBD1. Trimming took 4 bases from V and 6 from J; bases not matched to a gene: 6. There are 13 residues in the CDR3. Germline CDR1 reads LNHNV; CDR2 reads YYDKDF (reference sequence). DNA of the CDR3: TGTGCCACCAGCACAGACAGGGCCCGCGAGCAGTACTTC. This sequence encodes CATSTDRAREQYF.

V usage is TRBV6-2 or TRBV6-3 and J usage is TRBJ2-7; no clear D. Germline V gene lookup returns CDR1 MNHEY and CDR2 SVGEGT. Trimming cost V 5 bases and J 3 bases, with 11 bases left between them. The CDR3 spans 13 residues. For the CDR3, the DNA is TGTGCCAGCAGTGCGAGTGGATACTACGAGCAGTACTTC. This encodes CASSASGYYEQYF.

This chain's CDR3 is CASSTTGRWEQYF. The CDR3 nucleotides are TGTGCCAGTAGTACGACAGGGAGGTGGGAGCAGTACTTC. The chain uses TRBV19 and TRBJ2-7; D might be TRBD1 (7 bases). The CDR3 covers 13 residues. Trimming removed 4 bases at V and 7 bases at J, with 14 bases between. Germline assignment: CDR1 LNHDA and CDR2 SQIVND (reference sequence).

The rearrangement uses TRBV28 and TRBJ2-7; 7 positions agree with TRBD1. CDR1 is MDHEN and CDR2 is SYDVKM in the germline V gene. This CDR3 is 15 amino acids long. V trimming: 6 bases; J trimming: 0 bases; junction bases outside the gene matches: 8. The CDR3, as DNA: TGTGCCAGCAGCACAGGAGACAGGGACTCCTACGAGCAGTACTTC. Its translation: CASSTGDRDSYEQYF. Looking up the rest from reference TRBV28 and TRBJ2-7 gives the full variable domain: DVKVTQSSRYLVKRTGEKVFLECVQDMDHENMFWYRQDPGLGLRLIYFSYDVKMKEKGDIPEGYSVSREKKERFSLILESASTNQTSMYLCASSTGDRDSYEQYFGPGTRLTVT.

V usage is TRBV28 and J usage is TRBJ1-4; 9 positions agree with TRBD1. After removal of 3 bases from V and 5 bases from J, the junction contained 4 bases not matched to a gene. Per the germline V gene, CDR1 is MDHEN and CDR2 is SYDVKM. CDR3 length equals 15 residues. The CDR3 DNA reads TGTGCCAGCAGTTTTGGGGACAGGGCAAATGAAAAACTGTTTTTT. Its translation is CASSFGDRANEKLFF.

The chain is built from TRBV6-5 and TRBJ2-7, with 9 bases lining up with TRBD1. Unmatched junction bases numbered 7, after V lost 6 bases and J lost 4 bases. There are 14 residues in the CDR3. The germline V gene has CDR1 MNHEY and CDR2 SVGAGI. CDR3 amino acids: CASRDRGGVYEQYF. The CDR3 nucleotides read TGTGCCAGCAGAGACAGGGGGGGGGTTTACGAGCAGTACTTC.

In nucleotides, the CDR3 is TGTGCCACCAGCAGAGTTCCAAATTCACCCCTCCACTTT. Amino acids: CATSRVPNSPLHF. The chain employs TRBV15 and TRBJ1-6; D gene uncertain. The CDR3 runs 13 residues. The germline gives CDR1 LNHNV, CDR2 YYDKDF (reference sequence). With 1 base removed from V and 7 bases from J, the gap between germline ends came to 5 bases. Combining the CDR3 with reference TRBV15 and TRBJ1-6 gives the whole variable domain DAMVIQNPRYQVTQFGKPVTLSCSQTLNHNVMYWYQQKSSQAPKLLFHYYDKDFNNEADTPDNFQSRRPNTSFCFLDIRSPGLGDTAMYLCATSRVPNSPLHFGNGTRLTVT.

This chain links TRBV11-2 with TRBJ1-3; no reliable D call. Per germline, CDR1 SGHAT and CDR2 FQNNGV. Trimming removed 0 bases from V and 4 bases from J, with 10 bases in between. CDR3 size: 15 residues. The CDR3 bases are TGTGCCAGCAGCTTAGATCACGGTCCCGGAAACACCATATATTTT. Translating gives CASSLDHGPGNTIYF.

This chain uses TRBV28 with TRBJ1-6, with no clear D. The CDR3 sequence is 12 residues long. Germline V CDR1 and CDR2: MDHEN, SYDVKM. V was shortened by 3 bases and J by 7 bases, with 4 bases between the two germline ends. The CDR3 protein is CASSLANSPLHF. The DNA for the CDR3 is TGTGCCAGCAGTTTGGCCAATTCACCCCTCCACTTT.

CDR3 coding DNA: TGCGCCAGCAGTCTTAAGGGCGCGGGACGTCGGGGGCAGTACTTC. Protein: CASSLKGAGRRGQYF. This chain connects TRBV23-1 to TRBJ2-7; D perhaps matches TRBD2 (6 bases). TRBV23-1 falls under the ORF class, with uncertain function. V lost 4 bases, J lost 9 bases, and 22 bases lay in between. There are 15 residues in the CDR3.

The rearrangement joins TRBV5-1 to TRBJ2-2; D gene ambiguous. The germline V and J ends were trimmed by 0 bases and 5 bases, with 8 bases remaining between them. The germline V gene encodes CDR1 SGHRS and CDR2 YFSETQ. This CDR3 region has 14 residues. Written as DNA, the CDR3 is TGCGCCAGCAGCTTGGCGTCTGGGACCGGGGAGCTGTTTTTT. Translation gives CASSLASGTGELFF.

This clone was seen a few times. V is TRBV7-2 and J is TRBJ2-7; D is unresolved. The CDR3 sequence is 14 residues long. The germline V gene encodes CDR1 SGHTA and CDR2 FQGNSA. V was shortened by 1 base and J by 3 bases, with 10 bases between the two germline ends. The CDR3 protein is CASSLGAHFYEQYF. As DNA, the CDR3 is TGTGCCAGCAGCTTAGGGGCACACTTCTACGAGCAGTACTTC.

The CDR3 reads CASSQDLRQPQHF. For the CDR3, the DNA is TGCGCCAGCAGCCAAGATCTTAGGCAGCCCCAGCATTTT. J is TRBJ1-5 and V is TRBV4-3; D call uncertain. Trimming stripped 0 bases from V and 7 bases from J, with 7 bases between. Looked up from germline, CDR1 is LGHNA and CDR2 is YSLEER. This CDR3 contains 13 residues.

This chain uses TRBV7-2 with TRBJ1-6; a possible D gene is TRBD1 (5 bases). Germline CDR1 reads SGHTA; CDR2 reads FQGNSA. The CDR3 length is 14 residues. Trimming shortened V by 5 bases and J by 7 bases, and 12 bases separated the two germline ends. This chain's CDR3 is CASSALWGNSPLHF. CDR3 in DNA: TGTGCCAGCAGCGCGTTGTGGGGCAATTCACCCCTCCACTTT. The full variable domain, in which reference TRBV7-2 and TRBJ1-6 provide the parts outside the CDR3, is GAGVSQSPSNKVTEKGKDVELRCDPISGHTALYWYRQSLGQGLEFLIYFQGNSAPDKSGLPSDRFSAERTGGSVSTLTIQRTQQEDSAVYLCASSALWGNSPLHFGNGTRLTVT.

V and J are TRBV28 and TRBJ1-1, with a possible D match to TRBD1 (5 bases). Germline lookup yields CDR1 MDHEN and CDR2 SYDVKM. The CDR3 is 15 residues long. The V end lost 6 bases, the J end lost 5 bases, and 19 bases lay between the germline ends. The CDR3: CASRPMWGGVTEAFF. The CDR3 region has the DNA TGTGCCAGCAGGCCAATGTGGGGGGGGGTTACTGAAGCTTTCTTT. The complete variable domain, with remaining parts taken from reference TRBV28 and TRBJ1-1, reads DVKVTQSSRYLVKRTGEKVFLECVQDMDHENMFWYRQDPGLGLRLIYFSYDVKMKEKGDIPEGYSVSREKKERFSLILESASTNQTSMYLCASRPMWGGVTEAFFGQGTRLTVV.

V gene TRBV6-2 or TRBV6-3 combines with J gene TRBJ2-1, with unresolved D. Germline CDR1 and CDR2: MNHEY and SVGEGT. This CDR3 is 12 amino acids long. V shed 0 bases and J shed 8 bases, with 5 bases lying between them. This CDR3 is CASSYSRHEQFF. As DNA, the CDR3 is TGTGCCAGCAGTTACTCGCGCCATGAGCAGTTCTTC.

This clone turned up a few times. This rearrangement joins TRBV3-1 (or the pseudogene TRBV3-2) to TRBJ2-7; no definite D call. Trimming pared 1 base from V and 2 bases from J, leaving 9 bases between. This CDR3 is 14 amino acids long. Germline-derived CDR1 and CDR2 are LGHDT and YNNKEL (reference sequence). The CDR3 DNA reads as TGTGCCAGCAGCCAAGGATTCACCGCCTACGAGCAGTACTTC. Amino acid sequence: CASSQGFTAYEQYF.

The genes are TRBV27 and TRBJ2-7; TRBD2 might be the D (6 bases). The CDR3 is 14 residues long. Trimming stripped 0 bases from V and 6 bases from J, with 12 bases between. Germline V gene sequence: CDR1 MNHEY, CDR2 SMNVEV (reference sequence). The CDR3 DNA reads TGTGCCAGCAGTTTATCGGCCCGCGGGGTCGAGCAGTACTTC. Protein product: CASSLSARGVEQYF.

This sequence joins TRBV7-9 and TRBJ2-2; 9 nucleotides agree with TRBD1. The CDR3 consists of 17 residues. The germline V gene encodes CDR1 SEHNR and CDR2 FQNEAQ (reference sequence). V was clipped by 2 bases and J by 6 bases; unmatched bases: 10. CDR3 bases: TGTGCCAGCAGCTTAAATCGGGACAGGGTCGGATCCGGGGAGCTGTTTTTT. Residues: CASSLNRDRVGSGELFF.

The chain links TRBV11-2 to TRBJ2-7; no reliable D call. V gave up 3 bases and J gave up 3 bases, with 15 bases separating them. The CDR3 consists of 15 residues. Germline V gene lookup returns CDR1 SGHAT and CDR2 FQNNGV. This CDR3 reads CASSFSHLNRYEQYF. The CDR3 bases are TGTGCCAGCAGCTTTTCACACCTAAACCGCTACGAGCAGTACTTC. Based on the CDR3 plus reference TRBV11-2 and TRBJ2-7, the full variable domain is EAGVAQSPRYKIIEKRQSVAFWCNPISGHATLYWYQQILGQGPKLLIQFQNNGVVDDSQLPKDRFSAERLKGVDSTLKIQPAKLEDSAVYLCASSFSHLNRYEQYFGPGTRLTVT.